These 13 T cell receptor beta chains share one sample of origin, sequenced in a study of PD-1 and CTLA-4 blockade in melanoma. This table comes from immunoSEQ multiplex PCR, and its TCRdb copy is limited to in-frame clones, with some not included. The sample has 25,000 to 35,000 clones, 91% seen once. The source material was CD8+ T cells from peripheral blood, sampled from a patient given anti-PD-1 treatment. The receptors shown here come from a human donor with melanoma.

The chain combines TRBV27 with TRBJ2-1; weak D call: TRBD1 (6 bases). Looked up from germline, CDR1 is MNHEY and CDR2 is SMNVEV (reference sequence). There are 16 residues in the CDR3. With 5 bases removed from V and 4 bases from J, the gap between germline ends came to 18 bases. The CDR3 DNA is TGTGCCAGCAGTCCCGAGTACCCGACAGGATACAATGAGCAGTTCTTC. This translates into CASSPEYPTGYNEQFF.

This clone was detected once. V usage is TRBV30 and J usage is TRBJ1-1, with D tentatively TRBD1 (5 bases). This CDR3 comprises 13 residues. The germline gives CDR1 GTSNPN, CDR2 SVGIG (reference sequence). V lost 0 bases and J lost 1, with 6 bases in between. CDR3 coding DNA: TGTGCCTGGAGTGTCGACAGGAACACTGAAGCTTTCTTT. It codes for CAWSVDRNTEAFF.

This clone was seen just once. The chain couples TRBV11-2 to TRBJ2-3, with 10 bases identical to TRBD2. V dropped 2 bases and J dropped 4; count of bases not matched to a gene: 15. The CDR3 extends over 19 amino acids. Germline values: CDR1 SGHAT, CDR2 FQNNGV. The CDR3 reads CASSLYGERSGRVPDTQYF. The DNA of the CDR3 is TGTGCCAGCAGCTTATACGGCGAAAGGAGCGGGAGGGTTCCAGATACGCAGTATTTT.

The V and J genes are TRBV30 and TRBJ2-7; 11 positions agree with TRBD2. This CDR3 comprises 17 residues. Germline V gene sequence: CDR1 GTSNPN, CDR2 SVGIG (reference sequence). With 3 bases clipped from V and 0 bases from J, the junction kept 10 bases outside the gene matches. The CDR3 region is CAWSDPGTSGLSYEQYF. The CDR3 region has the DNA TGTGCCTGGAGCGACCCTGGGACTAGCGGACTCTCCTACGAGCAGTACTTC.

V and J are TRBV7-9 and TRBJ2-1, with 12 bases fitting TRBD2. Trimming cost V 3 bases and J 8 bases; bases outside gene matches: 8. Germline lookup yields CDR1 SEHNR and CDR2 FQNEAQ (reference sequence). The CDR3 loop spans 16 amino acids. The CDR3 DNA reads as TGTGCCAGCAGCTTTACGACTAGCGGGAGTGGGGATGAGCAGTTCTTC. The encoded protein is CASSFTTSGSGDEQFF.

The chain recombines TRBV12-3 or TRBV12-4 with TRBJ1-2; D remains ambiguous. The length of the CDR3 is 12 residues. Between the trimmed V and J ends, which lost 4 bases and 1 base, there was a span of 4 bases. The CDR3 spells CASSYSNYGYTF. In nucleotides, the CDR3 is TGTGCCAGCAGTTACAGTAACTATGGCTACACCTTC.

This chain connects TRBV19 to TRBJ1-5; TRBD1 might be the D (6 bases). The CDR3 spans 14 residues. Trimming shortened V by 5 bases and J by 3 bases, and 11 bases separated the two germline ends. The germline CDR1 and CDR2 sequences are LNHDA and SQIVND (reference sequence). CDR3 in DNA: TGTGCCAGTAGTCCAGACAGGCACAATCAGCCCCAGCATTTT. The encoded protein is CASSPDRHNQPQHF.

The V call is TRBV28, the J call TRBJ2-5; D remains ambiguous. Trimming pared 5 bases from V and 0 bases from J, leaving 13 bases between. The length of the CDR3 is 15 residues. Germline V CDR1 and CDR2: MDHEN, SYDVKM. The CDR3 is CASSGDWAHQETQYF. The CDR3 DNA follows: TGTGCCAGCAGTGGGGATTGGGCACACCAAGAGACCCAGTACTTC.

The chain employs TRBV5-1 and TRBJ1-1; D is unresolved. V was shortened by 4 bases and J by 6 bases, with 13 bases between the two germline ends. Germline V gene data show CDR1 as SGHRS and CDR2 as YFSETQ. This CDR3 spans 13 amino acids. The CDR3 is CASSPTEVAEAFF. The CDR3 DNA follows: TGCGCCAGCAGCCCCACGGAGGTGGCTGAAGCTTTCTTT. Full variable domain (missing parts from reference TRBV5-1 and TRBJ1-1): KAGVTQTPRYLIKTRGQQVTLSCSPISGHRSVSWYQQTPGQGLQFLFEYFSETQRNKGNFPGRFSGRQFSNSRSEMNVSTLELGDSALYLCASSPTEVAEAFFGQGTRLTVV.

The CDR3 protein is CATSREQGPSYEQYF. CDR3 DNA: TGTGCCACCAGCAGAGAACAGGGGCCCTCCTACGAGCAGTACTTC. The genes are TRBV15 and TRBJ2-7, with 7 bases lining up with TRBD1. Germline V gene lookup returns CDR1 LNHNV and CDR2 YYDKDF (reference sequence). Unmatched junction bases numbered 2, after V lost 0 bases and J lost 0 bases. The CDR3 totals 15 residues.

V is TRBV29-1 and J is TRBJ2-3, with 8 bases fitting TRBD2. Germline loops: CDR1 SQVTM, CDR2 ANQGSEA. The CDR3 is made up of 15 amino acids. J gave up 2 bases and V 2 bases, and 6 bases lay outside the gene matches. The CDR3 spells CSVEWREATTDTQYF. DNA for the CDR3: TGCAGCGTTGAATGGCGGGAGGCCACCACAGATACGCAGTATTTT.

The chain recombines TRBV7-9 with TRBJ2-2; possibly TRBD1 for D (6 bases). Trimming shortened V by 3 bases and J by 2 bases, and 19 bases separated the two germline ends. This CDR3 comprises 18 residues. Germline CDR1 and CDR2: SEHNR and FQNEAQ (reference sequence). The CDR3 here is CASSFRQDPYLNTGELFF. The CDR3 DNA sequence: TGTGCCAGCAGCTTCCGACAGGACCCGTACCTAAACACCGGGGAGCTGTTTTTT.

The chain is built from TRBV28 and TRBJ2-7; D call uncertain. Trimming pared 5 bases from V and 2 bases from J, leaving 4 bases between. Germline V CDR1 and CDR2: MDHEN, SYDVKM. This CDR3 contains 11 residues. The CDR3 DNA sequence: TGTGCCAGCAGTCAGACCTACGAGCAGTACTTC. Translation: CASSQTYEQYF.